This TCR beta chain stems from a study of OX40 agonist ivuxolimab in advanced cancers. Across the whole study: The drug used for patients, ivuxolimab, was an agonistic anti-OX40 (CD134) antibody. In this trial design, patients received ivuxolimab intravenously at 0.01 to 10 mg/kg every 2 weeks.

Germline assignment: CDR1 LNHNV and CDR2 YYDKDF (reference sequence). V lost 1 base and J lost 6; bases outside the gene matches: 11. The CDR3 loop spans 16 amino acids. With regard to this clone: Antigen specificity is unknown.

Overall study findings and caveats: Low levels of normalized T-cell clonal expansion also appeared in some nonresponders. Average numbers of expanded clones were greater in CD8+ T cells than in CD4+.

Only in-frame clones appear in the TCRdb table, and some are missing; sequencing was by immunoSEQ multiplex PCR. This sample yields about 62,000 clones, of which 80% to 95% are seen a single time; about an eighth belongs to the top ten. This sample comprised CD4+ or CD8+ T cells sorted from blood, obtained in a trial of the OX40 agonist ivuxolimab. The rearrangement joins TRBV15 to TRBJ2-7, with 8 bases aligning to TRBD2. The receptor was isolated from an adult with an advanced solid tumor such as melanoma, head and neck, liver or kidney cancer. In DNA form, the CDR3 reads TGTGCCACCAGCAGAGTAGGAGCGGGAGAAGGAGGCGAGCAGTACTTC. This sequence encodes CATSRVGAGEGGEQYF.